A single sample gave rise to the 9 T cell receptor beta chains below, sequenced in a study of T cell responses to AZD1222 COVID-19 vaccine. Sequencing was performed with immunoSEQ multiplex PCR; in TCRdb, only in-frame clones are kept and a portion is missing. The sample yields approximately 130,000 clones, 91% seen once. The starting material was peripheral blood, obtained on day 0 of AZD1222 vaccination. The receptor source for this set is an adult in good health.

This rearrangement joins TRBV25-1 to TRBJ2-7; D is undetermined. CDR1 MGHDK and CDR2 SYGVNS come from the germline V gene. V was cut by 3 bases and J by 1 base, with 7 bases left in between. CDR3 length equals 13 residues. CDR3 region: CASSDGGSYEQYF. The CDR3 DNA reads as TGTGCCAGCAGTGACGGCGGTTCCTACGAGCAGTACTTC.

The chain has TRBV30 and TRBJ1-2; D unclear. Deletions cut 7 bases from V and 4 bases from J, with 16 bases between. The CDR3 covers 13 residues. Germline lookup yields CDR1 GTSNPN and CDR2 SVGIG (reference sequence). CDR3 sequence (DNA): TGTGCCTCTGAAAGGCCGAACCGCTATGGCTACACCTTC. It translates to CASERPNRYGYTF.

The chain recombines TRBV19 with TRBJ2-7, with TRBD2 matching 9 bases. Germline V gene sequence: CDR1 LNHDA, CDR2 SQIVND (reference sequence). J gave up 6 bases and V 6 bases, and 15 bases lay outside the gene matches. This CDR3 contains 16 residues. The CDR3 is CASSPARAGGRSEQYF. The CDR3 coding sequence is TGTGCCAGTAGCCCCGCCCGGGCGGGAGGGCGAAGCGAGCAGTACTTC.

The chain couples TRBV27 to TRBJ2-5; 7 positions agree with TRBD1. Germline loops: CDR1 MNHEY, CDR2 SMNVEV (reference sequence). V gave up 6 bases and J gave up 2 bases; unmatched junction bases: 12. The CDR3 has 16 residues. The CDR3 here is CASRYHYGTAQETQYF. CDR3 sequence (DNA): TGTGCCAGCAGATACCACTATGGGACAGCACAAGAGACCCAGTACTTC.

The rearrangement uses TRBV29-1 and TRBJ2-1, with D maybe TRBD2 (6 bases). With 3 bases removed from V and 0 bases from J, the gap between germline ends came to 15 bases. Germline V gene sequence: CDR1 SQVTM, CDR2 ANQGSEA. The CDR3 totals 16 residues. DNA of the CDR3: TGCAGCGTTGAGGGGCCACGGGGGAGCTCCTACAATGAGCAGTTCTTC. It yields the protein CSVEGPRGSSYNEQFF.

The chain couples TRBV30 to TRBJ2-7, with TRBD1 matching 10 bases. CDR3 length: 12 amino acids. With 3 bases clipped from V and 9 bases from J, the junction kept 5 bases outside the gene matches. Germline CDR1 reads GTSNPN; CDR2 reads SVGIG (reference sequence). The CDR3 DNA is TGTGCCTGGAGGCCCGGACAGGGGGGGCAGTACTTC. Translation gives CAWRPGQGGQYF.

The chain carries TRBV14 and TRBJ2-1; possible D gene TRBD1, 5 bases. The length of the CDR3 is 13 residues. Germline CDR1 reads SGHDN; CDR2 reads FVKESK. Trimming shortened V by 4 bases and J by 2 bases, and 6 bases separated the two germline ends. This CDR3 reads CASSLTAYNEQFF. The DNA of the CDR3 is TGTGCCAGCAGCCTGACAGCCTACAATGAGCAGTTCTTC.

The chain has TRBV4-1 and TRBJ1-4; 7 nucleotides match TRBD1. The CDR3 spans 16 residues. CDR1 and CDR2 (germline): MGHRA, YSYEKL. Losses at the gene ends were 2 bases for V and 7 bases for J; bases not matched to a gene: 10. DNA of the CDR3: TGCGCCAGCAGCCAACCCGACAGGGCGAGAAGTGAAAAACTGTTTTTT. Residues: CASSQPDRARSEKLFF.

This clone was observed a handful of times. The chain uses TRBV5-1 and TRBJ1-5; the D gene is possibly TRBD1 (5 bases). The length of the CDR3 is 15 residues. V shed 0 bases and J shed 4 bases, with 11 bases lying between them. The germline V gene encodes CDR1 SGHRS and CDR2 YFSETQ. CDR3 residues: CASSLEGNLNQPQHF. The DNA of the CDR3 is TGCGCCAGCAGCTTGGAGGGGAACTTAAATCAGCCCCAGCATTTT.